The 31 T cell receptor beta chains given below trace back to one sample, sequenced in a study of Graves' ophthalmopathy and Graves' hyperthyroidism. The authors amplified TCR beta CDR3 regions from RNA transcripts. Following a first-round RT-PCR that used HTBI primers, a second-round multiplex PCR was carried out. TCRdb re-called the multiplex PCR reads through MiXCR, storing one row per CDR3 protein. The table records 1 million to 1.3 million distinct CDR3 sequences, approximately 35% of them present only once. Sample: peripheral blood or thyroid tissue (not recorded which). The receptors come from an adult man with Graves' hyperthyroidism.

The chain links TRBV20-1 to TRBJ1-5, with TRBD1 identical over 11 bases. J was trimmed by 1 base and V by 6 bases; bases with no gene match: 8. Germline values: CDR1 DFQATT, CDR2 SNEGSKA (reference sequence). This CDR3 spans 16 amino acids. The CDR3 protein is CSAHSGQGASNQPQHF. The CDR3 DNA reads TGCAGTGCGCATTCAGGACAGGGGGCGAGCAATCAGCCCCAGCATTTT.

The V and J genes are TRBV7-6 and TRBJ2-7; D might be TRBD1 (6 bases). V was clipped by 5 bases and J by 2 bases, with 13 bases between them. This CDR3 region has 14 residues. The germline gives CDR1 SGHVS, CDR2 FNYEAQ. CDR3 region: CASSSLRTAYEQYF. The CDR3 nucleotides read TGTGCCAGCAGCAGTCTGCGGACAGCCTACGAGCAGTACTTC.

The chain recombines TRBV29-1 with TRBJ1-1; D gene uncertain. The CDR3 runs to 12 residues. Trimming shortened V by 8 bases and J by 1 base, and 11 bases separated the two germline ends. Germline assignment: CDR1 SQVTM and CDR2 ANQGSEA. For the CDR3, the DNA is TGCAGCATGTGGGAAGCGAACACTGAAGCTTTCTTT. This codes for CSMWEANTEAFF.

This clonotype has at least ten counts. This chain connects TRBV4-3 to TRBJ1-2; TRBD1 aligns across 8 bases. The germline V gene has CDR1 LGHNA and CDR2 YSLEER. J was trimmed by 7 bases and V by 1 base; bases with no gene match: 11. This CDR3 is 16 amino acids long. As DNA, the CDR3 is TGCGCCAGCAGCCAAGTAGCGGGAGACAGGGGTTTTGGCTACACCTTC. Encoded protein: CASSQVAGDRGFGYTF.

This clonotype has ten or more counts. The CDR3 bases are TGTGCCAGCAGCTTAGATATTGGGACCCAGTACTTC. This gives the protein CASSLDIGTQYF. V is TRBV7-2 and J is TRBJ2-5; D is unresolved. Germline CDR1 is SGHTA and CDR2 is FQGNSA. The germline V and J ends were trimmed by 1 base and 7 bases, with 7 bases remaining between them. CDR3 length equals 12 residues.

With regard to this clonotype: Being one base from a much bigger clone, this may be a read error. This rearrangement joins TRBV20-1 to TRBJ2-7; 7 bases match TRBD1. Germline values: CDR1 DFQATT, CDR2 SNEGSKA (reference sequence). V dropped 0 bases and J dropped 1; count of bases not matched to a gene: 6. CDR3 length: 15 amino acids. The CDR3 sequence is CSARDLDRTSYEQYF. As DNA, the CDR3 is TGCAGTGCTAGAGACCTGGACAGGACGTCCTACGAGCAGTACTTC.

This clonotype was counted between two and nine times. This chain uses TRBV2 with TRBJ1-5, with D possibly matching TRBD1 (5 bases). This CDR3 comprises 17 residues. Looked up from germline, CDR1 is SNHLY and CDR2 is FYNNEI. V was trimmed by 2 bases and J by 0 bases, leaving 14 bases between them. The CDR3 nucleotides are TGTGCCAGCAGTGAATTAGACAGCTTTTATAGCAATCAGCCCCAGCATTTT. This translates into CASSELDSFYSNQPQHF.

The V and J genes are TRBV7-6 and TRBJ2-7; no clear D gene. V was pared by 6 bases and J by 2 bases, with 17 bases between. CDR3 length: 15 residues. Germline CDR1 and CDR2: SGHVS and FNYEAQ. The CDR3 region is CASSYTRKETYEQYF. Here the CDR3 DNA reads TGTGCCAGCAGTTACACCCGTAAAGAGACCTACGAGCAGTACTTC.

This clonotype was counted at least ten times. This chain joins TRBV7-9 and TRBJ2-2; possibly TRBD2 for D (6 bases). Germline V gene data show CDR1 as SEHNR and CDR2 as FQNEAQ (reference sequence). Trimming stripped 6 bases from V and 3 bases from J, with 14 bases between. This CDR3 comprises 15 residues. CDR3 DNA: TGTGCCAGCAGGACTCTAGCGAGGTACACCGGGGAGCTGTTTTTT. Its protein product is CASRTLARYTGELFF.

This clonotype was observed many times. The chain employs TRBV5-8 and TRBJ1-2; 9 bases match TRBD1. The CDR3 is 14 residues long. From germline, CDR1 is SGHTS and CDR2 YDEGEE. V gave up 5 bases and J gave up 2 bases; unmatched junction bases: 4. The CDR3 DNA is TGTGCCAGCAGTAGGGACAGGGAGAACTATGGCTACACCTTC. It is translated as CASSRDRENYGYTF.

This clonotype occurred many times. The chain has TRBV7-6 and TRBJ1-1, with D perhaps matching TRBD1 (5 bases). Trimming took 2 bases from V and 7 from J, leaving 8 bases between them. CDR1 and CDR2 from the germline V gene are SGHVS and FNYEAQ. The CDR3 runs to 12 residues. Written as DNA, the CDR3 is TGTGCCAGCAGCTTACCGGGGGGTGAAGCTTTCTTT. Translated: CASSLPGGEAFF.

This sequence joins TRBV12-3 or TRBV12-4 and TRBJ1-3, with D tentatively TRBD1 (6 bases). The V and J ends lost 3 bases and 2 bases respectively, with 14 bases between them. CDR3 length equals 16 residues. In DNA, the CDR3 is TGTGCCAGCAGTTTCGGGGGCCGAGGCACTGGAAACACCATATATTTT. This translates into CASSFGGRGTGNTIYF.

This chain uses TRBV5-1 with TRBJ2-5, with TRBD1 matching over 8 bases. The germline gives CDR1 SGHRS, CDR2 YFSETQ. V lost 4 bases, J lost 6 bases, and 8 bases stayed unmatched. The CDR3 is 14 amino acids. The CDR3 nucleotides are TGCGCCAGCAGCGGACAGGGAGTTCGAAAGACCCAGTACTTC. It is translated as CASSGQGVRKTQYF.

As concerns this clonotype: The conserved closing phenylalanine or tryptophan is absent in this CDR3, likely reflecting a read error. It is unclear where the CDR3 begins or ends on the DNA, so no DNA is shown, and the CDR3 is as TCRdb lists it. This sequence joins TRBV7-9 and TRBJ2-7; TRBD1 reflects the table's D call only, with no check against the DNA. CDR1 SEHNR and CDR2 FQNEAQ come from the germline V gene (reference sequence). Inclusive of both ends, the CDR3 amounts to 9 amino acids. The CDR3 loop is CASSLATGK.

The chain carries TRBV15 and TRBJ1-4; 7 bases line up with TRBD1. The CDR3 extends over 14 amino acids. The V gene's germline CDR1 is LNHNV and CDR2 YYDKDF (reference sequence). Losses at the gene ends were 1 base for V and 7 bases for J; bases not matched to a gene: 3. The CDR3 bases are TGTGCCACCAGCAGAGTTCAGGGGGGTGAAAAACTGTTTTTT. The encoded protein is CATSRVQGGEKLFF.

This clonotype was observed at least ten times. The rearrangement joins TRBV19 to TRBJ1-1, with D unresolved. The germline V gene has CDR1 LNHDA and CDR2 SQIVND (reference sequence). The CDR3 contains 12 residues. V lost 7 bases and J lost 5, with 11 bases in between. In DNA form, the CDR3 reads TGTGCCAGTACCGGGGATTGGACTGAAGCTTTCTTT. Its protein product is CASTGDWTEAFF. Together with reference TRBV19 and TRBJ1-1, the CDR3 gives the full variable domain: DGGITQSPKYLFRKEGQNVTLSCEQNLNHDAMYWYRQDPGQGLRLIYYSQIVNDFQKGDIAEGYSVSREKKESFPLTVTSAQKNPTAFYLCASTGDWTEAFFGQGTRLTVV.

On this clonotype itself: The junction and the germline gene differ at one end; a read error may be behind it. The CDR3 region has the DNA TGCGCCAGCAGCCAGGTCGGGGGGGCCTTCGGGGAGCTGTTTTTT. It codes for CASSQVGGAFGELFF. The V gene is TRBV7-2, the J gene TRBJ2-2, with TRBD2 matching 8 bases. The CDR3 contains 15 residues. Germline loops: CDR1 SGHTA, CDR2 FQGNSA. The complete variable domain, with remaining parts taken from reference TRBV7-2 and TRBJ2-2, reads GAGVSQSPSNKVTEKGKDVELRCDPISGHTALYWYRQSLGQGLEFLIYFQGNSAPDKSGLPSDRFSAERTGGSVSTLTIQRTQQEDSAVYLCASSQVGGAFGELFFGEGSRLTVL.

V gene TRBV7-9 combines with J gene TRBJ1-2; TRBD1 is a possible D gene (6 bases). The CDR3 is made up of 14 amino acids. Germline-derived CDR1 and CDR2 are SEHNR and FQNEAQ (reference sequence). Deletions cut 3 bases from V and 3 bases from J, with 11 bases between. DNA of the CDR3: TGTGCCAGCAGCTTTGACAGGTGGGACTATGGCTACACCTTC. Its translation: CASSFDRWDYGYTF.

This clonotype has at least ten counts. The J gene is TRBJ1-1, the V gene TRBV29-1; D may be TRBD1 (6 bases). V gave up 4 bases and J gave up 0 bases, with 15 bases separating them. This CDR3 has 15 amino acids. The V gene's germline CDR1 is SQVTM and CDR2 ANQGSEA. The CDR3 here is CSVAPGVSLNTEAFF. In DNA, the CDR3 is TGCAGCGTTGCCCCAGGGGTGTCTTTGAACACTGAAGCTTTCTTT.

This rearrangement joins TRBV5-1 to TRBJ1-5; D remains unclear. Germline CDR1 and CDR2: SGHRS and YFSETQ. The V end was cut by 4 bases, the J end by 5 bases, with 10 bases between. The CDR3 length is 13 residues. The CDR3 loop is CASSLATDQPQHF. The CDR3 nucleotides are TGCGCCAGCAGCCTTGCGACCGATCAGCCCCAGCATTTT. Variable domain in full (rest from reference TRBV5-1 and TRBJ1-5): KAGVTQTPRYLIKTRGQQVTLSCSPISGHRSVSWYQQTPGQGLQFLFEYFSETQRNKGNFPGRFSGRQFSNSRSEMNVSTLELGDSALYLCASSLATDQPQHFGDGTRLSIL.

This clonotype was found many times. This chain connects TRBV20-1 to TRBJ2-7; D may match TRBD1 or TRBD2 (9 bases each). Looked up from germline, CDR1 is DFQATT and CDR2 is SNEGSKA (reference sequence). With 3 bases removed from V and 6 bases from J, the gap between germline ends came to 24 bases. CDR3 length: 16 amino acids. This CDR3 reads CSARAHRGLAGREQYF. Here the CDR3 DNA reads TGCAGTGCTAGGGCGCACAGGGGGCTAGCGGGACGCGAGCAGTACTTC.

This clonotype was picked up a small number of times. The J gene is TRBJ2-7, the V gene TRBV4-1; D may be TRBD2 (7 bases). There are 14 residues in the CDR3. V was clipped by 2 bases and J by 4 bases, with 12 bases between them. Germline CDR1 is MGHRA and CDR2 is YSYEKL. This CDR3 is CASSQRGGGYEQYF. The CDR3 nucleotides read TGCGCCAGCAGCCAACGGGGAGGGGGGTACGAGCAGTACTTC.

The J gene is TRBJ2-6, the V gene TRBV29-1, with a weak D call TRBD1 (6 bases). The CDR3 runs 18 residues. V was pared by 5 bases and J by 2 bases, with 22 bases between. The germline gives CDR1 SQVTM, CDR2 ANQGSEA. The CDR3 nucleotides are TGCAGCGTTACCGGACTCCTAGGGGGTCTTGCTGGGGCCAACGTCCTGACTTTC. Translating gives CSVTGLLGGLAGANVLTF.

This clonotype was picked up one time. The genes are TRBV10-3 and TRBJ1-2; no clear D gene. This CDR3 region has 14 residues. The germline CDR1 and CDR2 sequences are ENHRY and SYGVKD. V was trimmed by 10 bases and J by 4 bases, leaving 19 bases between them. Written as DNA, the CDR3 is TGTGCCACCAAAGGCGGGAAGACGGTCTATGGCTACACCTTC. This sequence encodes CATKGGKTVYGYTF.

This clonotype was found a few times. V is TRBV15 and J is TRBJ1-4; 7 nucleotides agree with TRBD1. The V gene end was trimmed by 4 bases and the J gene end by 3 bases; junction bases not matched to a gene: 5. The CDR3 covers 15 residues. The germline gives CDR1 LNHNV, CDR2 YYDKDF (reference sequence). The CDR3 is CATSNKGQPNEKLFF. The DNA for the CDR3 is TGTGCCACCAGCAATAAGGGACAGCCTAATGAAAAACTGTTTTTT.

The sample holds many counts of this clonotype. V and J are TRBV7-3 and TRBJ2-2; TRBD1 is a possible D gene (5 bases). V lost 1 base, J lost 3 bases, and 6 bases lay in between. Germline lookup yields CDR1 SGHTA and CDR2 FQGTGA. This CDR3 region has 14 residues. The CDR3 here is CASSLSRDTGELFF. The CDR3 DNA sequence: TGTGCCAGCAGCTTAAGCAGGGACACCGGGGAGCTGTTTTTT.

This clonotype has a handful of counts. The rearrangement joins TRBV4-3 to TRBJ2-6, with a tentative D call TRBD1 (5 bases). V lost 1 base and J 2 bases, leaving 12 bases between the germline ends. The CDR3 contains 17 residues. Per the germline V gene, CDR1 is LGHNA and CDR2 is YSLEER. CDR3 nucleotides: TGCGCCAGCAGCCAAGCGGTCAGGGCGACTGGGGCCAACGTCCTGACTTTC. Amino acid sequence: CASSQAVRATGANVLTF.

V and J are TRBV4-3 and TRBJ1-1; D possibly corresponds to TRBD1 (6 bases). Between the trimmed V and J ends, which lost 0 bases and 5 bases, there was a span of 16 bases. This CDR3 has 16 amino acids. CDR1 LGHNA and CDR2 YSLEER come from the germline V gene. The CDR3 loop is CASSQDRGGIGTEAFF. DNA for the CDR3: TGCGCCAGCAGCCAAGACAGGGGAGGGATAGGGACTGAAGCTTTCTTT.

The table lists this clonotype with a count of one. Germline and junction disagree at one end, which may indicate a read error. This chain links TRBV7-9 with TRBJ2-2; no clear D. CDR1 and CDR2 from the germline V gene are SEHNR and FQNEAQ (reference sequence). The CDR3 is 14 amino acids. CDR3 region: CASSQGPDTGELFF. As DNA, the CDR3 is TGCGCCAGCAGCCAAGGACCTGACACCGGGGAGCTGTTTTTT.

The rearrangement joins TRBV7-2 to TRBJ2-2; 10 nucleotides line up with TRBD1. J was trimmed by 6 bases and V by 10 bases; bases with no gene match: 5. There are 13 residues in the CDR3. Germline CDR1 reads SGHTA; CDR2 reads FQGNSA. The CDR3 bases are TGTGCCACCGCTGGACAGGGGGCCGGGGAGCTGTTTTTT. Translated: CATAGQGAGELFF.

A remark on this clonotype: This may be a read error, as it is one base from a much larger clone. The V and J genes are TRBV10-3 and TRBJ1-5; a possible D gene is TRBD1 (5 bases). Germline loops: CDR1 ENHRY, CDR2 SYGVKD. The CDR3 covers 13 residues. CDR3 residues: CVSSPVRGQPQHF. The CDR3 DNA reads TGTGTCAGCAGTCCGGTGAGGGGACAGCCCCAGCATTTT.